A selection of T cell receptor beta chains follows, all from one sample in a study of PD-1 blockade in classical Hodgkin lymphoma. The assay was immunoSEQ multiplex PCR, and TCRdb's table has in-frame clones only and misses some. The table has around 15,000 clones, around nine tenths seen once. The sequencing used CD8+ T cells from blood, collected before the fourth cycle of nivolumab. All receptors come from a human donor with classical Hodgkin lymphoma. Each CDR3 is given with its conserved first and last residue. A D gene is named only where the DNA matches it firmly. Clone size appears in some rows only: once, few, many, or a class for an expanded clone.

CDR3: CASSLAGGSWIVYNEQFF
DNA: TGCGCCAGCAGCTTGGCAGGGGGCAGCTGGATAGTATACAATGAGCAGTTCTTC
size: NA
V: TRBV5-1
J: TRBJ2-1
D: TRBD1
length: 18

CDR3: CASSLAGSGVSNQPQHF
DNA: TGTGCCAGCAGCTTAGCGGGGAGCGGGGTTAGCAATCAGCCCCAGCATTTT
size: few
V: TRBV7-2
J: TRBJ1-5
D: NA
length: 17

CDR3: CASSQLGTARPDF
DNA: TGCGCCAGCAGCCAGCTTGGGACAGCGCGGCCAGACTTC
size: NA
V: TRBV4-1
J: TRBJ1-2
D: TRBD1
length: 13

CDR3: CASSLGQTRDTTDTQYF
DNA: TGTGCCAGCAGCTTAGGCCAGACCAGAGACACCACAGATACGCAGTATTTT
size: once
V: TRBV7-9
J: TRBJ2-3
D: NA
length: 17

CDR3: CASSPQDGYNQPQHF
DNA: TGTGCCAGCTCACCACAGGACGGATACAATCAGCCCCAGCATTTT
size: NA
V: TRBV18
J: TRBJ1-5
D: NA
length: 15

CDR3: CASSLEQGFNEQFF
DNA: TGTGCCAGCAGCTTAGAACAGGGGTTTAATGAGCAGTTCTTC
size: NA
V: TRBV5-5
J: TRBJ2-1
D: TRBD1
length: 14

CDR3: CASSYSSSPDEQFF
DNA: TGTGCCAGCAGTTACTCGAGTAGTCCCGACGAGCAGTTCTTC
size: NA
V: TRBV6-5
J: TRBJ2-1
D: NA
length: 14

CDR3: CASMPPGQGYEQYF
DNA: TGTGCCAGCATGCCCCCGGGACAGGGTTACGAGCAGTACTTC
size: NA
V: TRBV2
J: TRBJ2-7
D: TRBD1
length: 14

CDR3: CASSPKITDTQYF
DNA: TGTGCCAGCTCACCCAAGATAACAGATACGCAGTATTTT
size: NA
V: TRBV18
J: TRBJ2-3
D: NA
length: 13

CDR3: CASSFGSTYEQYF
DNA: TGTGCCAGCAGCTTTGGCAGCACCTACGAGCAGTACTTC
size: NA
V: TRBV7-3
J: TRBJ2-7
D: NA
length: 13

CDR3: CASRRSSGLALSTDTQYF
DNA: TGTGCCAGCCGAAGATCCTCCGGACTAGCGCTTAGCACAGATACGCAGTATTTT
size: once
V: TRBV27
J: TRBJ2-3
D: TRBD2
length: 18

CDR3: CASSQWIGTSGLAGTDTQYF
DNA: TGCGCCAGCAGCCAATGGATAGGGACTTCGGGACTAGCGGGAACAGATACGCAGTATTTT
size: NA
V: TRBV5-1
J: TRBJ2-3
D: TRBD2
length: 20

CDR3: CASSPLKGLAGDISYNEQFF
DNA: TGTGCCAGCTCACCTTTAAAGGGACTAGCGGGAGATATCTCCTACAATGAGCAGTTCTTC
size: NA
V: TRBV18
J: TRBJ2-1
D: TRBD2
length: 20

CDR3: CSAGAPLGEAFF
DNA: TGCAGCGCCGGGGCTCCGCTGGGTGAAGCTTTCTTT
size: NA
V: TRBV29-1
J: TRBJ1-1
D: NA
length: 12

CDR3: CASSSDSPYEQYF
DNA: TGCGCCAGCAGCTCCGACAGTCCCTACGAGCAGTACTTC
size: NA
V: TRBV5-1
J: TRBJ2-7
D: NA
length: 13